This entry concerns a single TCR beta chain. This sample was included in a study of blood T cell repertoires in COVID-19. Background on the study: Samples came from the United States, Italy and Spain, spanning acute and convalescent COVID-19. The cDNA or gDNA used as material had been derived from T cells, B-cell-depleted T cells, or PBMCs.

The CDR3 extends over 16 amino acids. Unmatched junction bases numbered 4, after V lost 0 bases and J lost 3 bases. Germline CDR1 reads SGHVS; CDR2 reads FQNEAQ. In the source study's methods: Amplified reference gene primers provided the basis for estimating nucleated cell counts. This table comes from immunoSEQ multiplex PCR, and its TCRdb copy is limited to in-frame clones, with some not included. V and J calls and clone size are as listed in that table; D and trimming were resolved from the DNA. Counted here are roughly 440,000 clones, about 91% occurring once; the ten biggest clones make up around 12%. It was during active infection that Seattle patients were enrolled and then longitudinally followed.

The J gene is TRBJ1-3, the V gene TRBV7-8, with 8 bases aligning to TRBD1. This clonotype was sampled from a woman aged 45-60 years with COVID-19, enrolled during active disease. The sequenced sample was peripheral blood. The CDR3 loop reads CASSLASGGFGNTIYF. The CDR3 region has the DNA TGTGCCAGCAGCTTAGCGTCAGGGGGCTTTGGAAACACCATATATTTT.